This T cell receptor beta chain came from a study of blood T cell repertoires in COVID-19. The CDR3 runs 14 residues. J was trimmed by 6 bases and V by 6 bases; bases with no gene match: 5. The germline V gene encodes CDR1 MNHEY and CDR2 SVGEGT. Assay: immunoSEQ multiplex PCR; the TCRdb copy retains only in-frame clones and omits some. The sample carries 50,000 to 60,000 clones, around 84% recorded once. Specimen: peripheral blood. The receptor was derived from a human donor with active COVID-19. The donor label of this sample is uncertain. V is TRBV6-2 or TRBV6-3 and J is TRBJ1-6; TRBD1 aligns across 7 bases. The CDR3 DNA follows: TGTGCCAGCAGCCGGGGGGACAGTAATTCACCCCTCCACTTT. Its translation is CASSRGDSNSPLHF.